Listed here is a single TCR beta chain. Antigen: not known. This sample was taken from a study of cytomegalovirus exposure and HLA in healthy donors. In the PCR, 60 Vbeta and 13 Jbeta primers were used. Libraries were prepared by immunoSEQ multiplex PCR; TCRdb keeps only in-frame clonotypes and omits some of them. The repertoire includes 200,000 to 250,000 clones, 65% to 90% of them detected once, and just over 1.4% sits in the top ten. Nominal health characterized the donors when sampled, though unrecorded immune exposures were likely. Study-level findings and limits: It emerged from a later analysis that several of the most significant clusters appeared to be linked to common viral pathogens. Fewer N-insertions (relative to the roughly 610-donor mean) were reportedly seen in an Asian-associated ancestry cluster in a later analysis. Differences between HLA loci emerged in a later analysis of TCR association rates, with DRB1 most and HLA-C fewest.

Germline-derived CDR1 and CDR2 are GTSNPN and SVGIG (reference sequence). This CDR3 comprises 11 residues. V lost 3 bases, J lost 6 bases, and 5 bases lay in between. Material for sequencing was PBMCs. This sequence originates from a girl aged 5-17 years in good health and CMV-seronegative. V and J are TRBV30 and TRBJ2-2; tentatively, D is TRBD2 (5 bases). The CDR3 DNA reads as TGTGCCTGGAGGGGAGCCGGGGAGCTGTTTTTT. Its protein is CAWRGAGELFF.